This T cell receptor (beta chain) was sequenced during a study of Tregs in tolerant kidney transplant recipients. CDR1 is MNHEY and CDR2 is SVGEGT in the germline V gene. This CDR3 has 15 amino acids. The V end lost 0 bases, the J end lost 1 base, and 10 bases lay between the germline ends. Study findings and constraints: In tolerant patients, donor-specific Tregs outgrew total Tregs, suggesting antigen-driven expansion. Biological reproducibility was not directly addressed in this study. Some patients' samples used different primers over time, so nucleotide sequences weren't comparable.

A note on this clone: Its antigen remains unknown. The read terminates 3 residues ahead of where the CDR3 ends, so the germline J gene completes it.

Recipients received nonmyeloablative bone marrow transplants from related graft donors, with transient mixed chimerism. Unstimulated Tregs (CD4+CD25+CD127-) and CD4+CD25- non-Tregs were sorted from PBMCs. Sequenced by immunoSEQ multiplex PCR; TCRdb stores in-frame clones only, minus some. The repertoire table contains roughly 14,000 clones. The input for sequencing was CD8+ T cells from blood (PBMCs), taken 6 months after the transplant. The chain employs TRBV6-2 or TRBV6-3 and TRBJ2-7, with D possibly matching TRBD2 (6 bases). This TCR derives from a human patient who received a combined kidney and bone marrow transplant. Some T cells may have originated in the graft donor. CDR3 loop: CASSYSTRGSYEQYF. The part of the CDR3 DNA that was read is TGTGCCAGCAGTTACTCGACTAGGGGATCCTACGAG.